These 30 T cell receptor beta chains were sequenced from one sample in a study of sequential checkpoint blockade in melanoma. Sequencing was performed with immunoSEQ multiplex PCR; in TCRdb, only in-frame clones are kept and a portion is missing. The sample shows more than 35,000 clones, about 88% of them seen only once. The treatment is: randomized to nivolumab then ipilimumab (arm A) or the reverse (arm B). The sample was CD8+ T cells sorted from blood (inferred from file names), taken from a patient given nivolumab and ipilimumab in sequence. The receptor source for this set is a human donor with melanoma.

This clone was seen a handful of times. The genes are TRBV18 and TRBJ2-7; possibly TRBD1 for D (6 bases). This CDR3 comprises 13 residues. Trimming took 3 bases from V and 4 from J, leaving 10 bases between them. Germline assignment: CDR1 KGHSH and CDR2 LQKENI. As DNA, the CDR3 is TGTGCCAGCTCACCCGAAACAGGGTACGAGCAGTACGTC. This codes for CASSPETGYEQYV.

The genes are TRBV9 and TRBJ1-2; TRBD1 matches at 10 bases. The ends lost 5 bases at V and 9 bases at J; junction bases unmatched: 1. This CDR3 has 11 amino acids. Germline V gene data show CDR1 as SGDLS and CDR2 as YYNGEE. CDR3: CASRDRGSYTF. The CDR3 bases are TGTGCCAGCAGGGACAGGGGGAGCTACACCTTC.

The J gene is TRBJ2-3, the V gene TRBV5-1, with TRBD1 identical over 9 bases. There are 15 residues in the CDR3. Germline lookup yields CDR1 SGHRS and CDR2 YFSETQ. V dropped 1 base and J dropped 1; count of bases not matched to a gene: 1. In DNA, the CDR3 is TGCGCCAGCAGCTTGACAGGGGGCGGCACAGATACGCAGTATTTT. Its translation is CASSLTGGGTDTQYF.

To note about this clone: A read error may produce the germline difference seen at one junction end. The gene calls are TRBV7-7 and TRBJ2-1, with TRBD1 identical over 8 bases. Germline V gene sequence: CDR1 SSHAT, CDR2 FNYEAQ (reference sequence). The CDR3 is 16 amino acids. The CDR3 DNA reads as TGTGCTAGCAGCTTAGCCCCCGGGACAGGTTACAATGAGCAGTTCTTC. Translation gives CASSLAPGTGYNEQFF. Based on the CDR3 plus reference TRBV7-7 and TRBJ2-1, the full variable domain is GAGVSQSPRYKVTKRGQDVTLRCDPISSHATLYWYQQALGQGPEFLTYFNYEAQPDKSGLPSDRFSAERPEGSISTLTIQRTEQRDSAMYRCASSLAPGTGYNEQFFGPGTRLTVL.

The chain uses TRBV10-3 and TRBJ1-2; TRBD1 agrees at 7 bases. The CDR3 loop spans 16 amino acids. V dropped 3 bases and J dropped 0; count of bases not matched to a gene: 7. CDR1 is ENHRY, CDR2 SYGVKD, per germline. CDR3 protein: CAISDPQGRTNYGYTF. CDR3 DNA: TGTGCCATCAGTGACCCACAGGGGCGTACTAACTATGGCTACACCTTC.

The CDR3 protein is CATSAGTSVVEQYF. CDR3 nucleotides: TGTGCCACCAGTGCCGGGACTAGCGTTGTCGAGCAGTACTTC. This chain connects TRBV15 to TRBJ2-7; 10 bases match TRBD2. J was trimmed by 6 bases and V by 6 bases; bases with no gene match: 8. The V gene's germline CDR1 is LNHNV and CDR2 YYDKDF (reference sequence). This CDR3 contains 14 residues.

J is TRBJ2-5 and V is TRBV27; 8 bases are a match to TRBD1. Losses at the gene ends were 4 bases for V and 3 bases for J; bases not matched to a gene: 7. CDR1 is MNHEY, CDR2 SMNVEV, per germline (reference sequence). The CDR3 extends over 15 amino acids. The CDR3 sequence is CASSSDRAMKETQYF. Written as DNA, the CDR3 is TGTGCCAGCAGTTCGGACAGGGCGATGAAAGAGACCCAGTACTTC.

CDR3 bases: TGTGCCAGCAGCTCGACAGGTTACACTGAAGCTTTCTTT. This translates into CASSSTGYTEAFF. The chain uses TRBV7-8 and TRBJ1-1; D perhaps matches TRBD1 (6 bases). The CDR3 runs to 13 residues. Germline V lookup: CDR1 SGHVS, CDR2 FQNEAQ. Trimming removed 4 bases from V and 3 bases from J, with 9 bases in between.

CDR3 bases: TGTGCCATCAGTGAGTCCGGAGCTAACTATGGCTACACCTTC. It yields the protein CAISESGANYGYTF. This chain connects TRBV10-3 to TRBJ1-2, with D unresolved. This CDR3 spans 14 amino acids. V was trimmed by 0 bases and J by 0 bases, leaving 5 bases between them. CDR1 is ENHRY and CDR2 is SYGVKD in the germline V gene.

This rearrangement joins TRBV19 to TRBJ2-2, with D hard to call. Trimming shortened V by 7 bases and J by 6 bases, and 18 bases separated the two germline ends. The CDR3 consists of 15 residues. Germline V gene sequence: CDR1 LNHDA, CDR2 SQIVND (reference sequence). CDR3 in amino acids: CASMDRLRYAGELFF. The CDR3 region has the DNA TGTGCCAGTATGGATAGACTGAGGTACGCCGGGGAGCTGTTTTTT.

By its share, this clone is medium-sized. The chain joins TRBV7-2 to TRBJ1-1; D perhaps matches TRBD1 (6 bases). The CDR3 sequence is 15 residues long. Per the germline V gene, CDR1 is SGHTA and CDR2 is FQGNSA. Trimming shortened V by 2 bases and J by 1 base, and 11 bases separated the two germline ends. This CDR3 is CASSLTTGTNTEAFF. The CDR3, as DNA: TGTGCCAGCAGCTTAACCACAGGGACGAACACTGAAGCTTTCTTT. Filled out from reference TRBV7-2 and TRBJ1-1, the complete variable domain reads GAGVSQSPSNKVTEKGKDVELRCDPISGHTALYWYRQSLGQGLEFLIYFQGNSAPDKSGLPSDRFSAERTGGSVSTLTIQRTQQEDSAVYLCASSLTTGTNTEAFFGQGTRLTVV.

This clone was seen a single time. The chain is built from TRBV5-4 and TRBJ2-1; D perhaps matches TRBD1 (5 bases). Per the germline V gene, CDR1 is SGHNT and CDR2 is YYREEE (reference sequence). There are 12 residues in the CDR3. Deletions cut 3 bases from V and 7 bases from J, with 8 bases between. The CDR3 sequence is CASSYQGNEQFF. In DNA, the CDR3 is TGTGCCAGCAGCTATCAGGGAAATGAGCAGTTCTTC. Full variable domain (remainder filled in from reference TRBV5-4 and TRBJ2-1): ETGVTQSPTHLIKTRGQQVTLRCSSQSGHNTVSWYQQALGQGPQFIFQYYREEENGRGNFPPRFSGLQFPNYSSELNVNALELDDSALYLCASSYQGNEQFFGPGTRLTVL.

The chain is built from TRBV10-2 and TRBJ2-5, with 7 bases fitting TRBD1. This CDR3 is built from 14 residues. Germline-derived CDR1 and CDR2 are WSHSY and SAAADI. With V trimmed by 5 bases and J by 4 bases, 7 bases remained unmatched. This CDR3 reads CASSTRGWGETQYF. In DNA, the CDR3 is TGCGCCAGCAGTACCAGGGGGTGGGGAGAGACCCAGTACTTC.

This clone was counted a single time. This chain joins TRBV5-6 and TRBJ1-2; possible D gene TRBD1, 5 bases. CDR1 is SGHDT, CDR2 YYEEEE, per germline. The CDR3 is 13 amino acids. With 4 bases removed from V and 5 bases from J, the gap between germline ends came to 12 bases. For the CDR3, the DNA is TGTGCCAGCAGCCCGGGGGGGGTATATGGCTACACCTTC. It yields the protein CASSPGGVYGYTF.

The V call is TRBV7-6, the J call TRBJ2-2; TRBD2 matches 8 bases. The J segment lost 0 bases and the V segment lost 7 bases, leaving 10 bases of the junction unmatched. The CDR3 loop spans 17 amino acids. Germline V gene data show CDR1 as SGHVS and CDR2 as FNYEAQ. This CDR3 is CASTSTLAGANTGELFF. CDR3 in DNA: TGTGCCAGCACCTCCACCCTAGCGGGCGCGAACACCGGGGAGCTGTTTTTT. Full variable domain (remainder filled in from reference TRBV7-6 and TRBJ2-2): GAGVSQSPRYKVTKRGQDVALRCDPISGHVSLYWYRQALGQGPEFLTYFNYEAQQDKSGLPNDRFSAERPEGSISTLTIQRTEQRDSAMYRCASTSTLAGANTGELFFGEGSRLTVL.

The J gene is TRBJ2-7, the V gene TRBV5-4; 7 positions match TRBD2. The CDR3 is made up of 17 amino acids. The J segment lost 3 bases and the V segment lost 1 base, leaving 13 bases of the junction unmatched. Germline CDR1 is SGHNT and CDR2 is YYREEE (reference sequence). The CDR3 is CASSLYGRGRADYEQYF. The CDR3, as DNA: TGTGCCAGCAGCTTGTATGGACGGGGGAGGGCGGACTACGAGCAGTACTTC.

J is TRBJ2-7 and V is TRBV5-1; TRBD1 matches 8 bases. This CDR3 has 14 residues. J lost 4 bases, V lost 4 bases, and 7 bases had no gene match. Germline V gene lookup returns CDR1 SGHRS and CDR2 YFSETQ. CDR3 sequence (DNA): TGCGCCAGCAGCCCAGGACAGGGAAGGTACGAGCAGTACGTC. Translation: CASSPGQGRYEQYV.

The chain joins TRBV27 to TRBJ1-5; D remains unclear. V was cut by 2 bases and J by 3 bases, with 11 bases left in between. The germline CDR1 and CDR2 sequences are MNHEY and SMNVEV (reference sequence). This CDR3 is built from 15 residues. As DNA, the CDR3 is TGTGCCAGCAGTTTACTTGGCAGGCTCAATCAGCCCCAGCATTTT. Amino acid sequence: CASSLLGRLNQPQHF.

CDR3 DNA: TGTGCCAGCAGCTTGGCACTAGCGGGAGCCAAAAACATTCAGTACTTC. Protein sequence: CASSLALAGAKNIQYF. The chain combines TRBV5-6 with TRBJ2-4; 9 bases align to TRBD2. CDR3 length: 16 residues. From germline, CDR1 is SGHDT and CDR2 YYEEEE. The J segment lost 0 bases and the V segment lost 0 bases, leaving 1 base of the junction unmatched.

The chain carries TRBV9 and TRBJ2-7; perhaps TRBD1 as D (5 bases). The CDR3 has 15 residues. Germline V gives CDR1 SGDLS, CDR2 YYNGEE. Trimming left V 0 bases short and J 2 bases short, with 12 bases between. The CDR3 loop is CASSVVAGQTYEQYF. In DNA, the CDR3 is TGTGCCAGCAGCGTAGTAGCAGGGCAAACCTACGAGCAGTACTTC. The variable domain in full, completed from reference TRBV9 and TRBJ2-7, reads DSGVTQTPKHLITATGQRVTLRCSPRSGDLSVYWYQQSLDQGLQFLIQYYNGEERAKGNILERFSAQQFPDLHSELNLSSLELGDSALYFCASSVVAGQTYEQYFGPGTRLTVT.

Points on this clone: Within the sample, other DNA sequences also encode this same CDR3. V and J are TRBV27 and TRBJ1-5, with D possibly TRBD1 on 5 matching bases. The CDR3 extends over 13 amino acids. Germline V gene lookup returns CDR1 MNHEY and CDR2 SMNVEV (reference sequence). V lost 2 bases, J lost 6 bases, and 8 bases lay in between. In nucleotides, the CDR3 is TGTGCCAGCAGTTTAAGGGGCGGTCAGCCCCAGCATTTT. It encodes CASSLRGGQPQHF.

V gene TRBV7-9 combines with J gene TRBJ2-7, with 9 bases aligning to TRBD1. Germline values: CDR1 SEHNR, CDR2 FQNEAQ (reference sequence). Unmatched junction bases numbered 8, after V lost 10 bases and J lost 4 bases. This CDR3 spans 13 amino acids. The CDR3 region is CATGDRGEYEQYF. CDR3 DNA sequence: TGTGCCACCGGAGACAGGGGGGAATACGAGCAGTACTTC.

This chain joins TRBV5-4 and TRBJ2-3; 7 positions match TRBD2. Trimming cost V 4 bases and J 6 bases; bases outside gene matches: 8. Per germline, CDR1 SGHNT and CDR2 YYREEE (reference sequence). The CDR3 sequence is 14 residues long. CDR3 amino acids: CASSPGGSADTQYF. The CDR3, as DNA: TGTGCCAGCAGCCCGGGGGGTAGCGCGGATACGCAGTATTTT.

The CDR3 bases are TGTGCCAGCACTAAGGACAGGGGAGCAGGCGATACGCAGTATTTT. It encodes CASTKDRGAGDTQYF. This chain links TRBV5-4 with TRBJ2-3; 9 nucleotides line up with TRBD1. CDR3 size: 15 residues. Trimming took 6 bases from V and 6 from J; bases not matched to a gene: 11. The germline V gene encodes CDR1 SGHNT and CDR2 YYREEE (reference sequence).

This sequence joins TRBV5-1 and TRBJ2-7; D is unresolved. Trimming stripped 0 bases from V and 3 bases from J, with 7 bases between. Looked up from germline, CDR1 is SGHRS and CDR2 is YFSETQ. The length of the CDR3 is 13 residues. CDR3 region: CASSLDYSYEQYV. CDR3 sequence (DNA): TGCGCCAGCAGCTTGGATTACAGCTACGAGCAGTACGTC.

This chain connects TRBV27 to TRBJ2-7; 7 bases align to TRBD2. The V gene end was trimmed by 3 bases and the J gene end by 0 bases; junction bases not matched to a gene: 8. Germline CDR1 is MNHEY and CDR2 is SMNVEV (reference sequence). The CDR3 has 16 residues. The CDR3 loop is CASSFTSGITSYEQYF. For the CDR3, the DNA is TGTGCCAGCAGTTTTACCAGCGGGATAACCTCCTACGAGCAGTACTTC.

The genes are TRBV27 and TRBJ1-2; no clear D. CDR1 and CDR2 (germline): MNHEY, SMNVEV (reference sequence). V lost 6 bases and J lost 7, with 15 bases in between. CDR3 length: 13 residues. The CDR3 is CASSPSLAGGYTF. The CDR3 nucleotides are TGTGCCAGCAGCCCGAGTCTCGCGGGTGGCTACACCTTC.

J is TRBJ2-7 and V is TRBV9; 8 bases align to TRBD2. Trimming at V came to 0 bases and at J to 0 bases, leaving 2 bases not matched to a gene. The CDR3 covers 15 residues. Germline CDR1 SGDLS, CDR2 YYNGEE. As DNA, the CDR3 is TGTGCCAGCAGCGTAGATAGCGGGATCTCCTACGAGCAGTACTTC. Translation: CASSVDSGISYEQYF.

The rearrangement links TRBV9 to TRBJ2-3, with D possibly being TRBD2 (5 bases). V was pared by 10 bases and J by 6 bases, with 15 bases between. This CDR3 comprises 12 residues. CDR1 SGDLS and CDR2 YYNGEE come from the germline V gene. The CDR3 nucleotides are TGTGCCCGCATGCCCTGGAGGGATACGCAGTATTTT. This gives the protein CARMPWRDTQYF.

The chain combines TRBV7-6 with TRBJ2-1; 11 bases are shared with TRBD2. V shed 0 bases, J shed 8 bases, and the junction held 9 bases outside the gene matches. The CDR3 length is 17 residues. Per the germline V gene, CDR1 is SGHVS and CDR2 is FNYEAQ. CDR3 loop: CASSLASISGREDEQFF. CDR3 sequence (DNA): TGTGCCAGCAGCTTAGCGTCGATTAGCGGGAGGGAAGATGAGCAGTTCTTC.